Following are 14 T cell receptor beta chains from one sample sequenced in a study of T cells in localized non-small cell lung cancer. TCRdb keeps only in-frame clones here, not all; method: immunoSEQ multiplex PCR. The table has 11,000 or so clones, over 65% seen once; the top ten hold 20% to 25%. The sequencing used peripheral blood, collected before any cancer treatment. The receptors stem from a male donor aged 60 or over with stage I lung adenocarcinoma.

This chain links TRBV6-1 with TRBJ1-2, with TRBD1 matching over 7 bases. Germline CDR1 is MNHNS and CDR2 is SASEGT. V was pared by 5 bases and J by 6 bases, with 6 bases of the junction left unmatched. CDR3 size: 13 residues. The CDR3: CASSLGGLNGYTF. In nucleotides, the CDR3 is TGTGCCAGCAGTTTAGGGGGCCTCAATGGCTACACCTTC.

This clone came up once. The chain joins TRBV4-1 to TRBJ2-5; a weak D match, TRBD2 (6 bases). From germline, CDR1 is MGHRA and CDR2 YSYEKL. The CDR3 consists of 14 residues. Between the trimmed V and J ends, which lost 1 base and 5 bases, there was a span of 11 bases. CDR3: CASSQGDWEETQYF. The CDR3 DNA reads as TGCGCCAGCAGCCAAGGGGACTGGGAGGAGACCCAGTACTTC.

The CDR3 is CATSPDRGETQYF. Here the CDR3 DNA reads TGTGCCACCTCCCCCGACAGGGGAGAGACCCAGTACTTC. The chain joins TRBV2 to TRBJ2-5; TRBD1 matches at 8 bases. The trim removed 10 bases at V and 4 bases at J, leaving 8 bases unmatched. Germline V gene sequence: CDR1 SNHLY, CDR2 FYNNEI. CDR3 length equals 13 residues.

The chain has TRBV5-1 and TRBJ2-5; D is possibly TRBD2 (7 bases). The CDR3 totals 15 residues. CDR1 is SGHRS and CDR2 is YFSETQ in the germline V gene. V was trimmed by 3 bases and J by 3 bases, leaving 15 bases between them. The CDR3 reads CASSSGPGGEETQYF. The CDR3 DNA reads as TGCGCCAGCAGCTCGGGACCGGGGGGCGAAGAGACCCAGTACTTC.

Regarding this clone: A read error may produce the germline difference seen at one junction end. The J gene is TRBJ2-7, the V gene TRBV6-6; tentatively, D is TRBD1 (6 bases). The CDR3 is 12 amino acids. From germline, CDR1 is MNHNY and CDR2 SVGAGI (reference sequence). CDR3 sequence (DNA): TGTGCCAGCAGTTACTCGTCAGGGGAGTGGCCCTTC. It yields the protein CASSYSSGEWPF.

The V call is TRBV11-1, the J call TRBJ1-2; D gene unclear. Trimming removed 4 bases from V and 10 bases from J, with 10 bases in between. Germline V lookup: CDR1 SGHAT, CDR2 FQDESV (reference sequence). This CDR3 spans 11 amino acids. The CDR3 DNA reads as TGTGCCAGCAGCTCACCCCGGGCCTACACCTTC. It yields the protein CASSSPRAYTF.

The CDR3 region has the DNA TGTGCCAGCAGCTTATACAGCAATAGCAATCAGCCCCAGCATTTT. Translating gives CASSLYSNSNQPQHF. The genes are TRBV7-2 and TRBJ1-5; D is undetermined. This CDR3 has 15 amino acids. Germline V lookup: CDR1 SGHTA, CDR2 FQGNSA. V shed 2 bases and J shed 0 bases, with 8 bases lying between them.

The genes are TRBV5-1 and TRBJ2-7, with TRBD1 matching 10 bases. Trimming took 2 bases from V and 3 from J; bases not matched to a gene: 8. Germline V gene sequence: CDR1 SGHRS, CDR2 YFSETQ. The CDR3 has 16 amino acids. The CDR3 DNA follows: TGCGCCAGCAGCTTACAACCGGGACAGGGGATCTACGAGCAGTACTTC. Protein sequence: CASSLQPGQGIYEQYF.

The J gene is TRBJ1-5, the V gene TRBV4-3; maybe TRBD1 (5 bases). Germline assignment: CDR1 LGHNA and CDR2 YSLEER. The CDR3 is 18 residues long. The V gene lost 0 bases and the J gene lost 4 bases, with 19 bases spanning the gap. CDR3 bases: TGCGCCAGCAGCCAAGACGTAGGGGCGGAGATCGGTAATCAGCCCCAGCATTTT. Amino acids: CASSQDVGAEIGNQPQHF.

The chain combines TRBV7-9 with TRBJ2-1; 7 bases match TRBD1. The CDR3 sequence is 13 residues long. V shed 5 bases, J shed 5 bases, and the junction held 3 bases outside the gene matches. Per the germline V gene, CDR1 is SEHNR and CDR2 is FQNEAQ (reference sequence). The CDR3 DNA follows: TGTGCCAGCAGCATGGGACAGCACAATGAGCAGTTCTTC. Protein product: CASSMGQHNEQFF. Full variable domain (remainder filled in from reference TRBV7-9 and TRBJ2-1): DTGVSQNPRHKITKRGQNVTFRCDPISEHNRLYWYRQTLGQGPEFLTYFQNEAQLEKSRLLSDRFSAERPKGSFSTLEIQRTEQGDSAMYLCASSMGQHNEQFFGPGTRLTVL.

The chain links TRBV5-6 to TRBJ1-6, with 9 bases lining up with TRBD1. Germline CDR1 and CDR2: SGHDT and YYEEEE. V lost 3 bases to trimming and J lost 9 bases; unmatched junction nucleotides: 7. CDR3 size: 15 residues. CDR3: CASSSRDRASSPLHF. The CDR3 nucleotides read TGTGCCAGCAGCTCTCGGGACAGGGCGAGTTCACCCCTCCACTTT.

CDR3: CATSRESPGLLGTQYF. The CDR3 nucleotides read TGTGCCACCAGCAGAGAGAGCCCCGGACTCCTGGGGACCCAGTACTTC. The chain uses TRBV15 and TRBJ2-5; D is perhaps TRBD2 (5 bases). Germline values: CDR1 LNHNV, CDR2 YYDKDF (reference sequence). The CDR3 covers 16 residues. Trimming removed 0 bases from V and 7 bases from J, with 18 bases in between.

V gene TRBV5-4 combines with J gene TRBJ1-5, with a weak D call TRBD1 (6 bases). V was trimmed by 2 bases and J by 4 bases, leaving 19 bases between them. CDR1 is SGHNT, CDR2 YYREEE, per germline (reference sequence). CDR3 size: 17 residues. CDR3 sequence (DNA): TGTGCCAGCAGCTTTTGGAACCCACAGGGCTCAAATCAGCCCCAGCATTTT. Translation gives CASSFWNPQGSNQPQHF.

This sequence joins TRBV5-4 and TRBJ2-7, with 9 bases matching TRBD2. V lost 5 bases, J lost 8 bases, and 11 bases stayed unmatched. CDR3 length: 14 amino acids. The germline V gene has CDR1 SGHNT and CDR2 YYREEE (reference sequence). The CDR3 sequence is CASSSRGGEYKQYF. DNA of the CDR3: TGTGCCAGCAGTTCGCGGGGGGGCGAATACAAGCAGTACTTC. The variable domain in full, completed from reference TRBV5-4 and TRBJ2-7, reads ETGVTQSPTHLIKTRGQQVTLRCSSQSGHNTVSWYQQALGQGPQFIFQYYREEENGRGNFPPRFSGLQFPNYSSELNVNALELDDSALYLCASSSRGGEYKQYFGPGTRLTVT.